This record covers a single T cell receptor (beta chain). Antigen specificity is unknown. This sample was included in a study of shared clonotypes between healthy human individuals. The V and J ends lost 7 bases and 7 bases respectively, with 13 bases between them. Germline loops: CDR1 LNHDA, CDR2 SQIVND (reference sequence). CDR3 length equals 13 residues. Ten immunoSEQ deep assay plates were used to sequence the DNA of unsorted PBMCs. The assay was immunoSEQ multiplex PCR, and TCRdb's table has in-frame clones only and misses some. The sample shows roughly 500,000 clones, roughly 80% of them seen only once. Every donor, a Caucasian adult, lived in Nashville, Tennessee. The study, taken as a whole, reports: Investigators collected only blood, and repertoires in tissues likely differ.

The chain uses TRBV19 and TRBJ1-4, with D maybe TRBD1 (5 bases). The clonotype comes from a woman aged 35 to 49 in good health. Some clones in this sample may be carry-over from other donors' samples. The specimen sequenced was PBMCs. The CDR3 nucleotides are TGTGCCAGTAACTTGGGGCGTGGTGAAAAACTGTTTTTT. Translating gives CASNLGRGEKLFF. The entire variable domain, with the rest obtained from reference TRBV19 and TRBJ1-4, is as follows: DGGITQSPKYLFRKEGQNVTLSCEQNLNHDAMYWYRQDPGQGLRLIYYSQIVNDFQKGDIAEGYSVSREKKESFPLTVTSAQKNPTAFYLCASNLGRGEKLFFGSGTQLSVL.